The present entry profiles one TCR beta chain with its context. The V gene's germline CDR1 is SGHVS and CDR2 FNYEAQ. This CDR3 has 15 amino acids. V lost 5 bases to trimming and J lost 5 bases; unmatched junction nucleotides: 10. Sequenced by immunoSEQ multiplex PCR; TCRdb stores in-frame clones only, minus some. The sample contains some 250,000 clones, around 81% of which appear only once. This specimen belongs to a study of blood T cell repertoires in COVID-19. The wider study: Samples came from the United States, Italy and Spain, spanning acute and convalescent COVID-19. PBMCs, B-cell-depleted T cells, or T cells were the source of the cDNA or gDNA that made up the material.

The sample consisted of peripheral blood. The TCR originated in a woman aged 55-70 years with active or convalescent COVID-19. The V gene is TRBV7-6, the J gene TRBJ1-2; TRBD1 matches 8 bases. For the CDR3, the DNA is TGTGCCAGCAGCCCTCGGACAGGGACAACTTATGGCTACACCTTC. This translates into CASSPRTGTTYGYTF. Together with reference TRBV7-6 and TRBJ1-2, the CDR3 gives the full variable domain: GAGVSQSPRYKVTKRGQDVALRCDPISGHVSLYWYRQALGQGPEFLTYFNYEAQQDKSGLPNDRFSAERPEGSISTLTIQRTEQRDSAMYRCASSPRTGTTYGYTFGSGTRLTVV.